This T cell receptor (beta chain) was recorded in a study of cytomegalovirus exposure and HLA in healthy donors. As to this clone: The antigen is undetermined.

Study observations and caveats: Rates of TCR association differed by HLA locus in a later analysis, with DRB1 highest and HLA-C lowest. Earlier analysis looked at TCR beta V segments, and most were productive about 87% or about 30% of the time. Several V segments, TRBV6-2 and TRBV6-3 among them, could not be told apart and were dropped.

Primers included in the PCR were 60 Vbeta and 13 Jbeta primers. Clones were read by immunoSEQ multiplex PCR, and TCRdb kept only the in-frame ones, dropping some. The profile shows some 120,000 clones, roughly four fifths of them singletons. Germline CDR1 is SGHRS and CDR2 is YFSETQ. This CDR3 region has 15 residues. Deletions cut 2 bases from V and 4 bases from J, with 12 bases between. The receptor was isolated from a woman aged 40 to 55 in good health and CMV-seropositive. Sample: PBMCs. The chain is built from TRBV5-1 and TRBJ2-2, with a tentative D call TRBD1 (5 bases). The CDR3 spells CASSLDRQFTGELFF. CDR3 nucleotides: TGCGCCAGCAGCTTAGACCGACAGTTCACCGGGGAGCTGTTTTTT.